This T cell receptor beta chain was profiled in a study of T cells in localized non-small cell lung cancer (dated by TCRdb to 2018 to 2020). Looking at the study overall: The study examined T cell repertoires in 200 to 250 patients with early-stage NSCLC and compared tumors with uninvolved tumor-adjacent lungs. The mean age of the NSCLC patients was less than 70 years, with 130 or so men and 107 women. The cohort was made up of approximately 250 treatment-naive NSCLC patients whose localized lung tumors had been resected. Study-wide conclusions, independent of this receptor: Because of the exploratory design, TCR variables were selected using unadjusted p-values without false-discovery rate correction. A median of 57 of the top 100 tumor clones turned up in the paired uninvolved adjacent lung, and 25 to 35 of those clones also ranked among the top 100 of that same adjacent lung. Because multi-region sequencing of the tumors was not done, intratumor heterogeneity could not be ruled out. Uninvolved tumor-adjacent lung showed the highest T cell clonality, higher than tumor, which suggests more focused antigenic responses in the uninvolved tumor-adjacent lung. Longer overall survival was associated with higher T cell density in blood, whereas shorter survival was associated with higher clonality in adjacent lung.

Comments on this clone: The specificity of this receptor is unknown. No base qualities exist here, and no much larger clone lies one base off it.

The immunoSEQ Assay was used to sequence TCR beta CDR3 regions from DNA. The authors' analysis ran thus. To compute T cell density, TCR beta template counts were normalized to usable DNA, which was estimated by amplifying housekeeping genes. Richness was estimated with the preseqR package, extrapolating to 400,000 templates for PBMC samples and 120,000 templates for tissue samples. Clonality was defined by subtracting Pielou's evenness from one. To identify tissue-enriched TCRs, differential abundance testing was run on productive amino-acid clonotypes with a minimum total count of 5 and an alpha of 0.1. Repertoire overlap between compartments was quantified with the Jaccard Index and Morisita Overlap Index. GLIPH clustered TCR beta CDR3s with public tetramer-defined viral CDR3s; viral motifs required at least three viral sequences plus V-gene enrichment. Imported from immuneACCESS, the table was reduced by TCRdb to in-frame sequences with V and J called. These copies leave out some clones; in studies compared against another copy, an unresolved V gene accounts for under half, and the cause of the remainder is not known. That table furnishes V, J and clone size, whereas the DNA furnished D and trimming. The sample includes some 25,000 clones, with approximately 89% observed a single time. Roughly 9% of the sample is held by the ten biggest clonotypes.

At diagnosis, tumor, uninvolved tumor-adjacent lung and peripheral blood were collected and then preserved as a mix of FFPE and fresh-frozen material. For TCR repertoire profiling, blood samples were analyzed as peripheral blood mononuclear cells. Material: peripheral blood mononuclear cells, obtained before any cancer treatment. This TCR derives from a woman aged 35-70 years with stage III lung adenocarcinoma.

The CDR3 corresponds to CASSFWGPGTGELFF. In nucleotide form, the sequence is TGTGCCAGCAGCTTTTGGGGGCCAGGGACCGGGGAGCTGTTTTTT. The chain uses TRBV7-7 and TRBJ2-2; D gene: possibly TRBD1, on 6 matching bases. The CDR3 numbers 15 residues from cysteine through phenylalanine. The only DNA kept is the CDR3, 45 bases in frame from the first base. CDR1 SSHAT and CDR2 FNYEAQ are derived from the germline V gene (reference sequence). The germline ends are 13 bases apart after V is trimmed by 3 bases and J by 5 bases.